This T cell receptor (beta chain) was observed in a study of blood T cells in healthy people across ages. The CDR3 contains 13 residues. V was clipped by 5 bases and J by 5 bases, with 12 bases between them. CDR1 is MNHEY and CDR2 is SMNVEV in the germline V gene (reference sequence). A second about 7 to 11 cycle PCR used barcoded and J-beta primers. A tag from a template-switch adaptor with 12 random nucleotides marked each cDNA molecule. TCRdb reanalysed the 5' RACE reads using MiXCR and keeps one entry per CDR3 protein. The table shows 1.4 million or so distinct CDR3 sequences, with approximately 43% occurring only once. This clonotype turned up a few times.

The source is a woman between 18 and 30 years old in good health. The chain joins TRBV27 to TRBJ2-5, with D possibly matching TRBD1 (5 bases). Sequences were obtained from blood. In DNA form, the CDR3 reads TGTGCCAGCAGTCCGACAGTGACGGAGACCCAGTACTTC. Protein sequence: CASSPTVTETQYF.